These 27 T cell receptor beta chains originate from one sample sequenced in a study of T cells in tumors after PD-1 blockade. TCRdb keeps only in-frame clones here, not all; method: immunoSEQ multiplex PCR. The sample contains approximately 59,000 clones, 80% of which appear only once. Sequenced here: PBMCs, sampled before anti-PD-1 treatment. Receptors originate from a human donor with basal cell carcinoma.

This clone is categorized as large. The rearrangement joins TRBV30 to TRBJ1-1; a weak D match, TRBD1 (5 bases). CDR3 length equals 15 residues. V was trimmed by 5 bases and J by 1 base, leaving 17 bases between them. In germline, CDR1 is GTSNPN, CDR2 SVGIG (reference sequence). CDR3 nucleotide sequence: TGTGCCTGGTGGTTTTACGGGGGGTCGAACACTGAAGCTTTCTTT. It encodes CAWWFYGGSNTEAFF.

The V call is TRBV20-1, the J call TRBJ1-1; no definite D call. V shed 5 bases and J shed 4 bases, with 8 bases lying between them. The CDR3 consists of 11 residues. CDR1 and CDR2 from the germline V gene are DFQATT and SNEGSKA (reference sequence). The CDR3 DNA reads as TGCAGTGCTCCTCTTATCACTGAAGCTTTCTTT. It codes for CSAPLITEAFF.

The chain carries TRBV28 and TRBJ1-5; D is perhaps TRBD1 (5 bases). The V end lost 10 bases, the J end lost 5 bases, and 21 bases lay between the germline ends. Germline V gives CDR1 MDHEN, CDR2 SYDVKM. CDR3 length equals 15 residues. CDR3 amino acids: CATRRPRDYYQPQHF. CDR3 sequence (DNA): TGTGCCACGCGTCGGCCCCGGGACTATTATCAGCCCCAGCATTTT.

This clone appeared once. The V call is TRBV7-2, the J call TRBJ2-5; D is possibly TRBD1 or TRBD2 (5 bases each). From germline, CDR1 is SGHTA and CDR2 FQGNSA. The CDR3 runs to 16 residues. Trimming cost V 5 bases and J 5 bases, with 21 bases left between them. In nucleotides, the CDR3 is TGTGCCAGCAGCCACCCCCCCCAGGCTGAGGGGGAGACCCAGTACTTC. Encoded protein: CASSHPPQAEGETQYF. The whole variable domain, filled in from reference TRBV7-2 and TRBJ2-5, reads GAGVSQSPSNKVTEKGKDVELRCDPISGHTALYWYRQSLGQGLEFLIYFQGNSAPDKSGLPSDRFSAERTGGSVSTLTIQRTQQEDSAVYLCASSHPPQAEGETQYFGPGTRLLVL.

By sample fraction, this clone is medium-sized. The chain combines TRBV27 with TRBJ2-2, with D possibly being TRBD1 (5 bases). In germline, CDR1 is MNHEY, CDR2 SMNVEV (reference sequence). Trimming cost V 10 bases and J 7 bases, with 13 bases left between them. The CDR3 covers 12 residues. The chain's CDR3 is CATRWGVGELFF. The CDR3 region has the DNA TGTGCCACCAGATGGGGCGTCGGGGAGCTGTTTTTT.

The V call is TRBV29-1, the J call TRBJ1-1, with 7 bases fitting TRBD1. Germline V gives CDR1 SQVTM, CDR2 ANQGSEA. V dropped 7 bases and J dropped 1; count of bases not matched to a gene: 3. The CDR3 sequence is 12 residues long. DNA for the CDR3: TGCAGCGGAAGGACAGGGAACACTGAAGCTTTCTTT. This gives the protein CSGRTGNTEAFF.

The chain has TRBV2 and TRBJ2-5; 8 bases are shared with TRBD2. The CDR3 runs to 18 residues. Germline-derived CDR1 and CDR2 are SNHLY and FYNNEI. V trimming: 5 bases; J trimming: 4 bases; junction bases outside the gene matches: 18. CDR3 coding DNA: TGTGCCAGCAGTCTTCGGAGACCAAGCGGGGGCCTCTCAGAGACCCAGTACTTC. It codes for CASSLRRPSGGLSETQYF.

V gene TRBV5-6 combines with J gene TRBJ1-1; 9 bases match TRBD1. The germline V gene has CDR1 SGHDT and CDR2 YYEEEE. This CDR3 comprises 17 residues. The J segment lost 4 bases and the V segment lost 4 bases, leaving 14 bases of the junction unmatched. This CDR3 reads CASSQYRGRARATEAFF. CDR3 nucleotide sequence: TGTGCCAGCAGCCAATACAGGGGGCGAGCCCGGGCCACTGAAGCTTTCTTT. Variable domain in full (rest from reference TRBV5-6 and TRBJ1-1): DAGVTQSPTHLIKTRGQQVTLRCSPKSGHDTVSWYQQALGQGPQFIFQYYEEEERQRGNFPDRFSGHQFPNYSSELNVNALLLGDSALYLCASSQYRGRARATEAFFGQGTRLTVV.

The CDR3 loop reads CATQTRLAGSTDTQYF. The CDR3 region has the DNA TGTGCCACCCAGACGCGACTAGCGGGGAGCACAGATACGCAGTATTTT. This chain uses TRBV19 with TRBJ2-3, with 11 bases identical to TRBD2. CDR3 length: 16 residues. CDR1 is LNHDA, CDR2 SQIVND, per germline (reference sequence). Trimming cost V 10 bases and J 0 bases; bases outside gene matches: 9.

The J gene is TRBJ2-7, the V gene TRBV7-8; D unresolved. The CDR3 consists of 15 residues. The V end was cut by 5 bases, the J end by 6 bases, with 20 bases between. Germline V gives CDR1 SGHVS, CDR2 FQNEAQ. The CDR3: CASSDPPPSLGEQYF. The CDR3 DNA reads TGTGCCAGCAGCGACCCTCCCCCTTCGTTAGGCGAGCAGTACTTC.

This chain joins TRBV9 and TRBJ2-1; possible D gene TRBD1, 5 bases. This CDR3 comprises 14 residues. V was cut by 2 bases and J by 6 bases, with 12 bases left in between. CDR1 is SGDLS and CDR2 is YYNGEE in the germline V gene. CDR3 sequence: CASSVSGKRNEQFF. In DNA, the CDR3 is TGTGCCAGCAGCGTTTCAGGGAAGCGCAATGAGCAGTTCTTC. Using reference TRBV9 and TRBJ2-1 for the parts outside the CDR3, the full variable domain is DSGVTQTPKHLITATGQRVTLRCSPRSGDLSVYWYQQSLDQGLQFLIQYYNGEERAKGNILERFSAQQFPDLHSELNLSSLELGDSALYFCASSVSGKRNEQFFGPGTRLTVL.

The V and J genes are TRBV6-5 and TRBJ1-3, with TRBD1 as a possible D gene (6 bases). Deletions cut 7 bases from V and 4 bases from J, with 14 bases between. The CDR3 loop spans 14 amino acids. CDR1 and CDR2 (germline): MNHEY, SVGAGI. CDR3 nucleotide sequence: TGTGCCAGCACCAGATCTGGGACAGGAAACACCATATATTTT. Translating gives CASTRSGTGNTIYF.

V is TRBV7-8 and J is TRBJ1-5; the D gene is possibly TRBD1 (5 bases). V was shortened by 4 bases and J by 0 bases, with 16 bases between the two germline ends. The germline CDR1 and CDR2 sequences are SGHVS and FQNEAQ. The CDR3 length is 17 residues. The CDR3 sequence is CASSSTVGGYSNQPQHF. As DNA, the CDR3 is TGTGCCAGCAGCTCGACTGTTGGGGGATATAGCAATCAGCCCCAGCATTTT.

This clone is a singleton in its sample. This sequence joins TRBV5-1 and TRBJ2-3; no firm D call. V was clipped by 4 bases and J by 4 bases, with 22 bases between them. This CDR3 has 17 amino acids. CDR1 SGHRS and CDR2 YFSETQ come from the germline V gene. The CDR3 protein is CASSPRSGTTDPDTQYF. The CDR3 DNA reads as TGCGCCAGCAGCCCCCGCTCGGGTACAACAGACCCAGATACGCAGTATTTT.

This clone was observed a handful of times. V gene TRBV4-2 combines with J gene TRBJ1-1; TRBD1 agrees at 7 bases. The V segment lost 4 bases and the J segment 1 base; nucleotides outside the gene matches: 9. CDR1 is LGHNA and CDR2 is YNFKEQ in the germline V gene. The length of the CDR3 is 16 residues. The CDR3 sequence: CASSPRKGQTNTEAFF. CDR3 coding DNA: TGTGCCAGCAGCCCCCGGAAGGGACAGACGAACACTGAAGCTTTCTTT.

For the CDR3, the DNA is TGTGCCAGCAGCCCACTGCACGAGTACGAGCAGTACTTC. Protein: CASSPLHEYEQYF. J is TRBJ2-7 and V is TRBV7-9; no definite D call. CDR1 is SEHNR, CDR2 FQNEAQ, per germline (reference sequence). The CDR3 is 13 residues long. V gave up 5 bases and J gave up 4 bases, with 12 bases separating them. Together with reference TRBV7-9 and TRBJ2-7, the CDR3 gives the full variable domain: DTGVSQNPRHKITKRGQNVTFRCDPISEHNRLYWYRQTLGQGPEFLTYFQNEAQLEKSRLLSDRFSAERPKGSFSTLEIQRTEQGDSAMYLCASSPLHEYEQYFGPGTRLTVT.

V is TRBV6-6 and J is TRBJ1-2; the D gene is possibly TRBD1 (5 bases). Trimming removed 6 bases at V and 3 bases at J, with 14 bases between. The CDR3 has 14 amino acids. The V gene's germline CDR1 is MNHNY and CDR2 SVGAGI (reference sequence). CDR3 protein: CASRRDPEDYGYTF. CDR3 in DNA: TGTGCCAGCAGGCGGGACCCTGAGGACTATGGCTACACCTTC.

The chain joins TRBV2 to TRBJ1-2; D is possibly TRBD1 (5 bases). Germline-derived CDR1 and CDR2 are SNHLY and FYNNEI. V lost 5 bases, J lost 5 bases, and 12 bases lay in between. The CDR3 has 13 residues. CDR3 loop: CASSNAREYGYTF. The CDR3 bases are TGTGCCAGCAGTAACGCCAGGGAGTATGGCTACACCTTC.

Details on this clone: This is likely a read error, given that the CDR3 carries no conserved phenylalanine or tryptophan at its end. The chain is built from TRBV12-3 or TRBV12-4 and TRBJ1-2; 7 bases fit TRBD1. V was pared by 7 bases and J by 7 bases, with 9 bases of the junction left unmatched. The CDR3 length is 13 residues. In nucleotides, the CDR3 is TGTGCCAGCACGTTACAGGGGATAAGTGGCTACACCCTC. The encoded protein is CASTLQGISGYTL.

The chain links TRBV12-3 or TRBV12-4 to TRBJ1-3; 9 bases are a match to TRBD1. This CDR3 is 13 amino acids long. The junction had 2 bases not matched to a gene; V was cut back by 10 bases and J by 1 base. CDR3 in DNA: TGTGCCACCGGGACAGGGTCTGGAAACACCATATATTTT. Translating it yields CATGTGSGNTIYF.

In this sample, this clone turned up once. J is TRBJ2-7 and V is TRBV10-3; TRBD1 matches 7 bases. This CDR3 has 14 amino acids. Germline V gene data show CDR1 as ENHRY and CDR2 as SYGVKD. The V segment lost 6 bases and the J segment 6 bases; nucleotides outside the gene matches: 11. The CDR3 nucleotides are TGTGCCATCAGGCCAGGGGGTAATTCAGGCGAGCAGTACTTC. Its translation is CAIRPGGNSGEQYF.

The count of this clone is one. This chain uses TRBV6-2 or TRBV6-3 with TRBJ2-6, with TRBD1 as a possible D gene (6 bases). Germline CDR1 reads MNHEY; CDR2 reads SVGEGT. Trimming took off 6 bases at V and 4 bases at J, with 22 bases between the two ends. The CDR3 totals 18 residues. CDR3 DNA: TGTGCCAGCAGCACCCCCATTCACAGGGTGGGAGGGGCCAACGTCCTGACTTTC. Protein sequence: CASSTPIHRVGGANVLTF.

This clone was observed a handful of times. The chain couples TRBV4-2 to TRBJ2-2, with 14 bases matching TRBD2. Per germline, CDR1 LGHNA and CDR2 YNFKEQ. V lost 5 bases, J lost 2 bases, and 10 bases stayed unmatched. The length of the CDR3 is 19 residues. Here the CDR3 reads CASSSLPGLAGGNTGELFF. For the CDR3, the DNA is TGTGCCAGCAGCTCTCTTCCTGGACTAGCGGGGGGAAACACCGGGGAGCTGTTTTTT.

This clone showed up just once. The chain is built from TRBV5-8 and TRBJ2-7; D is undetermined. The CDR3 length is 16 residues. Germline-derived CDR1 and CDR2 are SGHTS and YDEGEE. V was clipped by 0 bases and J by 0 bases, with 13 bases between them. CDR3 amino acids: CASSLEQDRNSYEQYF. Here the CDR3 DNA reads TGTGCCAGCAGCTTGGAGCAGGACCGAAACTCCTACGAGCAGTACTTC.

The genes are TRBV2 and TRBJ2-1; 7 bases are shared with TRBD2. The CDR3 extends over 13 amino acids. V lost 1 base and J lost 8; bases outside the gene matches: 2. In germline, CDR1 is SNHLY, CDR2 FYNNEI. CDR3 in DNA: TGTGCCAGCAGTGAAGAGGCGGGGGATGAGCAGTTCTTC. This gives the protein CASSEEAGDEQFF.

This chain links TRBV7-2 with TRBJ2-1, with 9 bases identical to TRBD2. CDR1 and CDR2 (germline): SGHTA, FQGNSA. This CDR3 spans 16 amino acids. The J segment lost 0 bases and the V segment lost 5 bases, leaving 5 bases of the junction unmatched. The chain's CDR3 is CASSTMTSGSYNEQFF. In DNA form, the CDR3 reads TGTGCCAGCAGCACCATGACTAGCGGCTCCTACAATGAGCAGTTCTTC.

V gene TRBV29-1 combines with J gene TRBJ1-1, with D perhaps TRBD1 (5 bases). The CDR3 is 15 amino acids. With 3 bases removed from V and 5 bases from J, the gap between germline ends came to 19 bases. CDR1 SQVTM and CDR2 ANQGSEA come from the germline V gene. CDR3 region: CSVDRPSKGRTEAFF. Written as DNA, the CDR3 is TGCAGCGTTGACCGCCCCTCCAAGGGGAGGACTGAAGCTTTCTTT.